This T cell receptor (beta chain) originates from a study of blood T cell repertoires in COVID-19. The CDR3 has 15 amino acids. CDR1 is SGHVS, CDR2 FNYEAQ, per germline. Losses at the gene ends were 7 bases for V and 5 bases for J; bases not matched to a gene: 4. The recovered donors of Cohort 3 showed two negative PCRs, clearance, or symptom resolution. The assay was immunoSEQ multiplex PCR, and TCRdb's table has in-frame clones only and misses some. The sample has approximately 150,000 clones; more than 75% are singletons. This chain links TRBV7-6 with TRBJ2-3; 15 bases map to TRBD2. The clonotype originates from a man aged 40-49 years who had recovered from COVID-19. Material: PBMCs or T cells enriched from blood (not recorded which). For the CDR3, the DNA is TGTGCCAGCACCGGACTAGCGGGGGGGCTAGATACGCAGTATTTT. Residues: CASTGLAGGLDTQYF. Full variable domain (rest looked up from reference TRBV7-6 and TRBJ2-3): GAGVSQSPRYKVTKRGQDVALRCDPISGHVSLYWYRQALGQGPEFLTYFNYEAQQDKSGLPNDRFSAERPEGSISTLTIQRTEQRDSAMYRCASTGLAGGLDTQYFGPGTRLTVL.